Following are 5 T cell receptor beta chains from one sample sequenced in a study of blood T cell repertoires in COVID-19. Assay: immunoSEQ multiplex PCR; the TCRdb copy retains only in-frame clones and omits some. The sample contains hundreds of thousands of clones, approximately 90% of which appear only once. The sequenced sample was peripheral blood. Receptor source: a man in his forties or fifties with acute or convalescent COVID-19.

The chain links TRBV29-1 to TRBJ2-1, with D possibly being TRBD2 (7 bases). This CDR3 is 18 amino acids long. Trimming shortened V by 0 bases and J by 4 bases, and 22 bases separated the two germline ends. From germline, CDR1 is SQVTM and CDR2 ANQGSEA. CDR3 residues: CSVEDRYRWGGRYNEQFF. CDR3 DNA: TGCAGCGTTGAAGATCGGTATAGGTGGGGGGGCAGGTACAATGAGCAGTTCTTC.

The V gene is TRBV24-1, the J gene TRBJ2-3; D may be TRBD1 (5 bases). Between the trimmed V and J ends, which lost 4 bases and 4 bases, there was a span of 11 bases. The CDR3 sequence is 14 residues long. Germline V lookup: CDR1 KGHDR, CDR2 SFDVKD. The CDR3 loop is CATSDTRESDTQYF. The CDR3 coding sequence is TGTGCCACCAGTGACACCAGGGAATCAGATACGCAGTATTTT.

This clone was detected once. The chain joins TRBV5-1 to TRBJ1-2; D possibly corresponds to TRBD1 (6 bases). The CDR3 loop spans 13 amino acids. Germline loops: CDR1 SGHRS, CDR2 YFSETQ. V was pared by 2 bases and J by 5 bases, with 10 bases between. The CDR3 is CASSLSGDYGYTF. CDR3 coding DNA: TGCGCCAGCAGCTTATCAGGGGATTATGGCTACACCTTC.

This clone was observed a single time. V and J are TRBV25-1 and TRBJ1-2; D is undetermined. Germline values: CDR1 MGHDK, CDR2 SYGVNS. The V and J ends lost 4 bases and 8 bases respectively, with 14 bases between them. The CDR3 loop spans 13 amino acids. CDR3 DNA: TGTGCCAGCAGTGTAGAGGGTGCGGGCGGCTACACCTTC. Protein sequence: CASSVEGAGGYTF.

The chain combines TRBV5-4 with TRBJ1-5, with D possibly matching TRBD1 (6 bases). The CDR3 covers 14 residues. V was clipped by 0 bases and J by 4 bases, with 8 bases between them. Germline V lookup: CDR1 SGHNT, CDR2 YYREEE (reference sequence). Here the CDR3 reads CASSLAGVNQPQHF. The CDR3 nucleotides read TGTGCCAGCAGCTTGGCAGGGGTGAATCAGCCCCAGCATTTT.